These 23 T cell receptor beta chains were all obtained from the same sample, sequenced in a study of blood T cell repertoires in COVID-19. Method: immunoSEQ multiplex PCR; TCRdb's copy keeps in-frame clones and lacks some. The table includes 200,000 to 250,000 clones, around 89% detected once. Sequenced input: PBMCs or T cells enriched from blood (not recorded which). The receptors derive from a man aged 25-40 years who had been exposed to COVID-19.

The chain couples TRBV11-2 to TRBJ1-1; TRBD1 agrees at 9 bases. This CDR3 has 13 amino acids. The junction had 3 bases not matched to a gene; V was cut back by 5 bases and J by 5 bases. Per the germline V gene, CDR1 is SGHAT and CDR2 is FQNNGV. As DNA, the CDR3 is TGTGCCAGCAGCGGGGACAGGGTTACTGAAGCTTTCTTT. Its translation is CASSGDRVTEAFF.

The rearrangement joins TRBV7-9 to TRBJ1-1; TRBD1 is a possible D gene (6 bases). CDR3 length equals 14 residues. Trimming removed 1 base at V and 11 bases at J, with 17 bases between. In germline, CDR1 is SEHNR, CDR2 FQNEAQ (reference sequence). The CDR3 region is CASSLVSQGQGAFF. The CDR3 nucleotides are TGTGCCAGCAGCTTAGTAAGCCAGGGGCAAGGGGCTTTCTTT.

The sample holds one count of this clone. The chain couples TRBV7-9 to TRBJ2-5; no clear D. V was cut by 5 bases and J by 5 bases, with 9 bases left in between. Germline V gene data show CDR1 as SEHNR and CDR2 as FQNEAQ (reference sequence). The CDR3 totals 12 residues. In DNA form, the CDR3 reads TGTGCCAGCAGCCGTAGCCGGGAGACCCAGTACTTC. Protein: CASSRSRETQYF.

The rearrangement links TRBV4-3 to TRBJ1-1, with unresolved D. Trimming stripped 2 bases from V and 3 bases from J, with 13 bases between. This CDR3 is built from 15 residues. Per the germline V gene, CDR1 is LGHNA and CDR2 is YSLEER. The chain's CDR3 is CASSQNPGSDTEAFF. CDR3 nucleotides: TGCGCCAGCAGCCAAAACCCCGGGAGCGACACTGAAGCTTTCTTT.

V usage is TRBV4-2 and J usage is TRBJ2-2; no clear D gene. The germline V gene has CDR1 LGHNA and CDR2 YNFKEQ. The V end lost 0 bases, the J end lost 5 bases, and 7 bases lay between the germline ends. The CDR3 spans 14 residues. This CDR3 reads CASSQDEVTGELFF. As DNA, the CDR3 is TGTGCCAGCAGCCAAGACGAGGTGACCGGGGAGCTGTTTTTT.

V usage is TRBV11-1 and J usage is TRBJ2-7; TRBD1 is a possible D gene (5 bases). This CDR3 region has 14 residues. V shed 1 base and J shed 2 bases, with 9 bases lying between them. Germline loops: CDR1 SGHAT, CDR2 FQDESV (reference sequence). The DNA for the CDR3 is TGTGCCAGCAGCTTAGGACAGATAACCTACGAGCAGTACTTC. It is translated as CASSLGQITYEQYF.

Only a few counts were recorded for this clone. This rearrangement joins TRBV2 to TRBJ1-6; TRBD1 matches at 7 bases. V dropped 7 bases and J dropped 7; count of bases not matched to a gene: 7. The CDR3 sequence is 14 residues long. Germline CDR1 is SNHLY and CDR2 is FYNNEI. The CDR3 DNA sequence: TGTGCCAGCACCGAGGGGGCAGGGAATTCACCCCTCCACTTT. It codes for CASTEGAGNSPLHF.

The rearrangement joins TRBV11-2 to TRBJ1-2; D remains ambiguous. The V end lost 5 bases, the J end lost 4 bases, and 20 bases lay between the germline ends. This CDR3 has 16 amino acids. Germline CDR1 reads SGHAT; CDR2 reads FQNNGV. For the CDR3, the DNA is TGTGCCAGCAGCCGCCTGGGAGACCGTCGACTCTATGGCTACACCTTC. Translation gives CASSRLGDRRLYGYTF.

The table lists this clone with a count of one. The CDR3 DNA reads TGTGCCTGGAGTCTCGGGGTAGTAAGCAATCAGCCCCAGCATTTT. Protein sequence: CAWSLGVVSNQPQHF. The chain uses TRBV30 and TRBJ1-5, with unresolved D. The CDR3 is 15 residues long. The V and J ends lost 2 bases and 1 base respectively, with 12 bases between them. The germline V gene encodes CDR1 GTSNPN and CDR2 SVGIG (reference sequence).

The genes are TRBV12-3 or TRBV12-4 and TRBJ1-2, with D unresolved. V shed 5 bases and J shed 4 bases, with 11 bases lying between them. This CDR3 is 13 amino acids long. The CDR3 sequence is CASSPQNSYGYTF. The DNA for the CDR3 is TGTGCCAGCAGTCCCCAGAACAGCTATGGCTACACCTTC.

This chain connects TRBV2 to TRBJ1-3; D remains ambiguous. Germline V CDR1 and CDR2: SNHLY, FYNNEI. The V end was cut by 6 bases, the J end by 0 bases, with 12 bases between. The CDR3 extends over 15 amino acids. Here the CDR3 DNA reads TGTGCCAGCAGGTCCACATTTCTCTCTGGAAACACCATATATTTT. This gives the protein CASRSTFLSGNTIYF.

V gene TRBV6-2 or TRBV6-3 combines with J gene TRBJ1-1; 11 positions agree with TRBD1. J lost 5 bases, V lost 5 bases, and 10 bases had no gene match. Germline assignment: CDR1 MNHEY and CDR2 SVGEGT. The CDR3 consists of 16 residues. CDR3 amino acids: CASSDIRDRGVTEAFF. The CDR3 region has the DNA TGTGCCAGCAGTGACATCCGGGACAGGGGGGTAACTGAAGCTTTCTTT.

The chain is built from TRBV15 and TRBJ2-2; 9 nucleotides agree with TRBD1. Trimming cost V 3 bases and J 6 bases; bases outside gene matches: 8. The CDR3 runs 16 residues. Germline V gene data show CDR1 as LNHNV and CDR2 as YYDKDF (reference sequence). Here the CDR3 DNA reads TGTGCCACCAGCAGGGGGGGACAGGGTATCCCCGGGGAGCTGTTTTTT. This translates into CATSRGGQGIPGELFF.

The gene calls are TRBV6-2 or TRBV6-3 and TRBJ2-5; TRBD2 aligns across 8 bases. There are 13 residues in the CDR3. Trimming removed 5 bases from V and 7 bases from J; junction bases left unmatched: 6. CDR1 MNHEY and CDR2 SVGEGT come from the germline V gene. The CDR3 loop is CASSPGLAGTQYF. In DNA form, the CDR3 reads TGTGCCAGCAGTCCCGGACTAGCCGGGACCCAGTACTTC.

The chain links TRBV6-5 to TRBJ1-5; 12 nucleotides align to TRBD1. V was clipped by 6 bases and J by 7 bases; unmatched bases: 7. The CDR3 sequence is 15 residues long. The V gene's germline CDR1 is MNHEY and CDR2 SVGAGI. The CDR3 loop reads CASREGQGAGQPQHF. Here the CDR3 DNA reads TGTGCCAGCAGGGAGGGACAGGGGGCTGGGCAGCCCCAGCATTTT.

The chain joins TRBV3-1 (or the pseudogene TRBV3-2) to TRBJ2-1; TRBD2 agrees at 8 bases. The CDR3 length is 16 residues. Germline assignment: CDR1 LGHDT and CDR2 YNNKEL (reference sequence). Trimming cost V 5 bases and J 4 bases; bases outside gene matches: 10. The CDR3 coding sequence is TGTGCCAGCAGCTCAAGGTCGACGGGGGGGTACAATGAGCAGTTCTTC. Translated, it gives CASSSRSTGGYNEQFF.

This chain connects TRBV12-3 or TRBV12-4 to TRBJ2-6; D call uncertain. Trimming took 6 bases from V and 2 from J, leaving 5 bases between them. CDR3 size: 13 residues. The chain's CDR3 is CASRFTGANVLTF. The DNA of the CDR3 is TGTGCCAGCAGATTCACTGGGGCCAACGTCCTGACTTTC.

The chain couples TRBV5-1 to TRBJ1-2; D not certain. The CDR3 is 11 residues long. V gave up 4 bases and J gave up 10 bases, with 11 bases separating them. Germline V gene lookup returns CDR1 SGHRS and CDR2 YFSETQ. In DNA form, the CDR3 reads TGCGCCAGCAGCCCCGGTCACCACTACACCTTC. Translating it yields CASSPGHHYTF.

This clone came up once. The rearrangement links TRBV12-5 to TRBJ2-1, with 9 bases identical to TRBD1. Germline CDR1 is LGHNT and CDR2 is FRNRAP. The V gene end was trimmed by 3 bases and the J gene end by 6 bases; junction bases not matched to a gene: 12. The CDR3 consists of 17 residues. CDR3 amino acids: CASGFLLTGTGFNEQFF. DNA of the CDR3: TGTGCTAGTGGTTTTTTACTAACCGGGACAGGGTTCAATGAGCAGTTCTTC. The complete variable domain, with remaining parts taken from reference TRBV12-5 and TRBJ2-1, reads DARVTQTPRHKVTEMGQEVTMRCQPILGHNTVFWYRQTMMQGLELLAYFRNRAPLDDSGMPKDRFSAEMPDATLATLKIQPSEPRDSAVYFCASGFLLTGTGFNEQFFGPGTRLTVL.

The sample holds a few counts of this clone. This sequence joins TRBV4-2 and TRBJ1-1, with 11 nucleotides matching TRBD1. The trim removed 1 base at V and 0 bases at J, leaving 10 bases unmatched. CDR3 length equals 19 residues. Germline V gene sequence: CDR1 LGHNA, CDR2 YNFKEQ. CDR3 in DNA: TGTGCCAGCAGCCAAGGAGGGACAGGGGGGCGGCGGATGAACACTGAAGCTTTCTTT. Translating gives CASSQGGTGGRRMNTEAFF.

This chain uses TRBV5-1 with TRBJ2-3; 7 bases are shared with TRBD1. CDR1 is SGHRS and CDR2 is YFSETQ in the germline V gene. This CDR3 spans 17 amino acids. The J segment lost 6 bases and the V segment lost 0 bases, leaving 13 bases of the junction unmatched. CDR3 sequence (DNA): TGCGCCAGCAGCTTGGATGGGCCGCAGGGGGTGATGGATACGCAGTATTTT. Its translation: CASSLDGPQGVMDTQYF.

The rearrangement uses TRBV2 and TRBJ1-2; 9 bases line up with TRBD1. Germline V gives CDR1 SNHLY, CDR2 FYNNEI. V shed 11 bases, J shed 6 bases, and the junction held 7 bases outside the gene matches. CDR3 size: 12 residues. CDR3 amino acids: CAERQGVDGYTF. For the CDR3, the DNA is TGTGCCGAAAGACAGGGGGTGGATGGCTACACCTTC.

The V gene is TRBV6-8, the J gene TRBJ1-5, with 10 bases matching TRBD1. The V gene end was trimmed by 5 bases and the J gene end by 0 bases; junction bases not matched to a gene: 7. The CDR3 runs 17 residues. Germline assignment: CDR1 MNHGY and CDR2 SAAAGT. The CDR3 DNA reads as TGTGCCAGCAGTCAGACAGGGGGCGGTTATAGCAATCAGCCCCAGCATTTT. Translation gives CASSQTGGGYSNQPQHF.